These 20 T cell receptor beta chains came from one sample sequenced in a study of shared clonotypes between healthy human individuals. TCRdb keeps only in-frame clones here, not all; method: immunoSEQ multiplex PCR. This sample yields 700,000 or so clones, of which 55% to 75% are seen a single time; approximately 1.8% belongs to the top ten. Sequencing input: memory CD4+ T cells sorted from blood. The sample's subset: CD45RA-negative fraction. The receptors stem from a woman in her 30s in good health.

The chain has TRBV6-5 and TRBJ1-6; 7 positions agree with TRBD1. V lost 7 bases, J lost 9 bases, and 6 bases stayed unmatched. Germline CDR1 is MNHEY and CDR2 is SVGAGI. The CDR3 has 13 amino acids. The CDR3 sequence: CASNQGGSSPLHF. The CDR3 bases are TGTGCCAGCAATCAGGGGGGGAGTTCACCCCTCCACTTT.

The CDR3 here is CAWSVNQYQPQHF. CDR3 DNA: TGTGCCTGGAGTGTAAACCAGTATCAGCCCCAGCATTTT. The V gene is TRBV30, the J gene TRBJ1-5, with unresolved D. The germline CDR1 and CDR2 sequences are GTSNPN and SVGIG (reference sequence). V lost 0 bases to trimming and J lost 5 bases, with 8 bases between them. There are 13 residues in the CDR3.

The CDR3 bases are TGTGCCAGCAGGGGGGCCCAGGGAGGGAGCAATCAGCCCCAGCATTTT. Translation: CASRGAQGGSNQPQHF. V is TRBV2 and J is TRBJ1-5, with D perhaps TRBD1 (6 bases). In germline, CDR1 is SNHLY, CDR2 FYNNEI. The CDR3 covers 16 residues. Between the trimmed V and J ends, which lost 6 bases and 1 base, there was a span of 16 bases. Filled out from reference TRBV2 and TRBJ1-5, the complete variable domain reads EPEVTQTPSHQVTQMGQEVILRCVPISNHLYFYWYRQILGQKVEFLVSFYNNEISEKSEIFDDQFSVERPDGSNFTLKIRSTKLEDSAMYFCASRGAQGGSNQPQHFGDGTRLSIL.

The rearrangement joins TRBV18 to TRBJ2-3; perhaps D is TRBD1 or TRBD2 (6 bases each). The CDR3 totals 16 residues. Trimming took off 3 bases at V and 2 bases at J, with 15 bases between the two ends. Germline assignment: CDR1 KGHSH and CDR2 LQKENI. The CDR3 region is CASSPSRGASTDTQYF. Written as DNA, the CDR3 is TGTGCCAGCTCACCTTCTAGGGGGGCTTCCACAGATACGCAGTATTTT.

The CDR3 nucleotides read TGCGCCAGCAGTGCTTCTAGCTCCCTCGCTTACGAGCAGTACTTC. This translates into CASSASSSLAYEQYF. The chain is built from TRBV10-1 and TRBJ2-7; tentatively, D is TRBD2 (5 bases). The V end was cut by 4 bases, the J end by 4 bases, with 17 bases between. CDR1 and CDR2 from the germline V gene are WNHNN and SYGVQD (reference sequence). CDR3 length: 15 residues.

This clone was seen just once. V gene TRBV6-5 combines with J gene TRBJ2-6; weak D call: TRBD2 (6 bases). The CDR3 has 15 amino acids. Germline-derived CDR1 and CDR2 are MNHEY and SVGAGI. The V end was cut by 5 bases, the J end by 2 bases, with 10 bases between. Here the CDR3 reads CASSPPGAGANVLTF. CDR3 nucleotides: TGTGCCAGCAGTCCGCCGGGGGCTGGGGCCAACGTCCTGACTTTC.

This chain links TRBV27 with TRBJ2-7; tentatively, D is TRBD2 (6 bases). The V end lost 3 bases, the J end lost 2 bases, and 14 bases lay between the germline ends. CDR3 length equals 15 residues. Germline CDR1 is MNHEY and CDR2 is SMNVEV (reference sequence). The CDR3 region is CASSFRRDLTYEQYF. The CDR3 DNA follows: TGTGCCAGCAGTTTCCGACGGGACTTGACCTACGAGCAGTACTTC.

The genes are TRBV7-9 and TRBJ1-2, with 9 positions matching TRBD1. V shed 5 bases, J shed 2 bases, and the junction held 6 bases outside the gene matches. Germline CDR1 SEHNR, CDR2 FQNEAQ (reference sequence). This CDR3 is built from 15 residues. CDR3 in DNA: TGTGCCAGCAGCACCCGGGACAGGGTGAACTATGGCTACACCTTC. This sequence encodes CASSTRDRVNYGYTF.

The rearrangement links TRBV5-6 to TRBJ1-2; D is uncertain. Per germline, CDR1 SGHDT and CDR2 YYEEEE. The CDR3 covers 16 residues. V lost 0 bases to trimming and J lost 0 bases, with 12 bases between them. CDR3 bases: TGTGCCAGCAGCTTGGGAGGGTCGGGAGCTAACTATGGCTACACCTTC. Its translation: CASSLGGSGANYGYTF.

The rearrangement links TRBV19 to TRBJ1-3; 7 positions agree with TRBD1. The CDR3 is 14 residues long. V gave up 8 bases and J gave up 0 bases; unmatched junction bases: 4. From germline, CDR1 is LNHDA and CDR2 SQIVND (reference sequence). The CDR3 is CASRDRASGNTIYF. CDR3 sequence (DNA): TGTGCCAGTCGAGACAGGGCCTCTGGAAACACCATATATTTT.

The chain couples TRBV28 to TRBJ2-7; D tentatively fits TRBD1 or TRBD2 (5 bases each). V gave up 6 bases and J gave up 2 bases, with 23 bases separating them. Germline assignment: CDR1 MDHEN and CDR2 SYDVKM. This CDR3 has 17 residues. The CDR3 DNA sequence: TGTGCCAGCAGCTTAAACCAGCAGGGAGCCCTTACCTACGAGCAGTACTTC. Its translation: CASSLNQQGALTYEQYF.

The genes are TRBV19 and TRBJ2-5, with D possibly being TRBD1 (6 bases). The CDR3 extends over 14 amino acids. V lost 6 bases and J 0 bases, leaving 11 bases between the germline ends. In germline, CDR1 is LNHDA, CDR2 SQIVND (reference sequence). The DNA of the CDR3 is TGTGCCAGTAGCCAAAGGACAGACCAAGAGACCCAGTACTTC. It encodes CASSQRTDQETQYF.

The J gene is TRBJ2-1, the V gene TRBV7-9; possible D gene TRBD1, 5 bases. Germline V CDR1 and CDR2: SEHNR, FQNEAQ (reference sequence). The germline V and J ends were trimmed by 2 bases and 7 bases, with 9 bases remaining between them. CDR3 length: 13 amino acids. CDR3: CASSLYKGNEQFF. CDR3 DNA: TGTGCCAGCAGCTTATACAAGGGGAATGAGCAGTTCTTC.

The DNA of the CDR3 is TGTGCCAGCAGCTTTGGGACAGGGGAGTACAATGAGCAGTTCTTC. It yields the protein CASSFGTGEYNEQFF. V gene TRBV11-2 combines with J gene TRBJ2-1, with 10 bases aligning to TRBD1. The CDR3 loop spans 15 amino acids. J lost 4 bases, V lost 3 bases, and 3 bases had no gene match. Germline CDR1 and CDR2: SGHAT and FQNNGV.

The V call is TRBV5-1, the J call TRBJ2-5, with unresolved D. Gene TRBJ2-7 matches the end of the DNA better, so the J call may be wrong. Germline CDR1 is SGHRS and CDR2 is YFSETQ. The CDR3 totals 13 residues. CDR3 residues: CASSPGHPPEQYF. The DNA for the CDR3 is TGCGCCAGCAGCCCGGGCCATCCCCCCGAGCAGTACTTC.

V usage is TRBV6-4 and J usage is TRBJ2-1; 8 positions match TRBD2. The CDR3 loop spans 16 amino acids. V was clipped by 0 bases and J by 3 bases; unmatched bases: 4. The germline V gene encodes CDR1 MRHNA and CDR2 SNTAGT. In nucleotides, the CDR3 is TGTGCCAGCAGTGACTCAGCGGGAGAGGGCTACAATGAGCAGTTCTTC. Amino acid sequence: CASSDSAGEGYNEQFF.

This chain connects TRBV29-1 to TRBJ2-2, with 8 bases that match TRBD1. Germline CDR1 is SQVTM and CDR2 is ANQGSEA. The length of the CDR3 is 15 residues. Germline trimming cut 5 bases from V and 4 bases from J; bases unmatched to any gene: 9. As DNA, the CDR3 is TGCAGCGTTACTCGGACAGGGATGAGCACCGGGGAGCTGTTTTTT. Its protein product is CSVTRTGMSTGELFF.

This clone was counted once. This chain uses TRBV18 with TRBJ2-7; D might be TRBD1 (6 bases). Germline-derived CDR1 and CDR2 are KGHSH and LQKENI. CDR3 length: 17 residues. Trimming removed 3 bases from V and 3 bases from J, with 21 bases in between. CDR3 in DNA: TGTGCCAGCTCACCCTTGGGGCGAGGGACATCGCGCTACGAGCAGTACTTC. This translates into CASSPLGRGTSRYEQYF.

This chain uses TRBV6-1 with TRBJ2-3; TRBD1 or TRBD2 may be the D gene (6 bases each). The V gene's germline CDR1 is MNHNS and CDR2 SASEGT. Deletions cut 6 bases from V and 2 bases from J, with 12 bases between. This CDR3 spans 14 amino acids. For the CDR3, the DNA is TGTGCCAGCAGACAGGGACTTAACACAGATACGCAGTATTTT. Protein: CASRQGLNTDTQYF.

Regarding this clone: This sample also contains other DNA sequences that code for the same CDR3. The chain employs TRBV5-1 and TRBJ1-1, with D possibly being TRBD1 (6 bases). CDR3 length: 14 residues. Between the trimmed V and J ends, which lost 3 bases and 1 base, there was a span of 10 bases. Germline values: CDR1 SGHRS, CDR2 YFSETQ. The CDR3 region has the DNA TGCGCCAGCAGCTGGGGACATGAGAACACTGAAGCTTTCTTT. Protein product: CASSWGHENTEAFF.